This is a list of T cell receptor beta chains from one sample in a study of cytomegalovirus exposure and HLA in healthy donors. Clones were sequenced by immunoSEQ multiplex PCR, and TCRdb holds only the in-frame ones, with some missing. The sample contains approximately 160,000 clones, approximately 67% of which appear only once. Sequencing was done on a sample of PBMCs. Receptors were obtained from a young woman in good health and CMV-seropositive. CDR3s include the opening cysteine and the closing phenylalanine or tryptophan. Fields, in order: D gene, clone size, CDR3 length, V gene, J gene, CDR3 protein, CDR3 DNA. A D gene is named only where the DNA matches it firmly. The size of a clone is reported for some rows only, either as once, few or many, or as a class for expanded clones.

-,-,13,TRBV5-8,TRBJ2-2,CASSPTRAGELFF,TGTGCCAGCAGCCCGACTAGGGCCGGGGAGCTGTTTTTT
-,once,16,TRBV6-4,TRBJ2-1,CASMRLEGDPYNEQFF,TGTGCCAGCATGCGCCTAGAGGGTGACCCTTACAATGAGCAGTTCTTC
TRBD1,-,16,TRBV29-1,TRBJ1-4,CSVAPSTGGPNEKLFF,TGCAGCGTAGCTCCGTCCACAGGGGGCCCTAATGAAAAACTGTTTTTT
-,-,14,TRBV7-6,TRBJ2-7,CASSLAGGAGEQYF,TGTGCCAGCAGCTTAGCGGGAGGAGCAGGGGAGCAGTACTTC
-,few,14,TRBV2,TRBJ1-1,CASSEPPGVTEAFF,TGTGCCAGCAGTGAACCGCCGGGGGTGACTGAAGCTTTCTTT
TRBD1,once,17,TRBV7-2,TRBJ1-6,CASSSAIGTVDNSPLHF,TGTGCCAGCAGCTCGGCCATAGGGACAGTCGATAATTCACCCCTCCACTTT
TRBD1,-,14,TRBV7-2,TRBJ2-5,CASSAPGQRETQYF,TGTGCCAGCAGCGCCCCGGGACAGCGAGAGACCCAGTACTTC
-,-,15,TRBV9,TRBJ2-7,CASSANPGGYYEQYF,TGTGCCAGCAGCGCCAACCCGGGTGGGTACTACGAGCAGTACTTC
TRBD2,few,16,TRBV5-1,TRBJ2-2,CASSLGAGGPDGELFF,TGCGCCAGCAGCTTGGGCGCGGGAGGGCCCGACGGGGAGCTGTTTTTT
TRBD2,-,14,TRBV19,TRBJ2-1,CASSIGLAYNEQFF,TGTGCCAGTAGTATAGGACTAGCGTACAATGAGCAGTTCTTC
TRBD1,few,13,TRBV6-6,TRBJ2-7,CAEPNWDRGEQYF,TGTGCCGAGCCAAACTGGGACAGGGGCGAGCAGTACTTC
-,-,15,TRBV28,TRBJ1-4,CASRAPQGANEKLFF,TGTGCCAGCAGGGCGCCACAGGGAGCTAATGAAAAACTGTTTTTT
-,few,11,TRBV30,TRBJ2-1,CAWSAHYEQFF,TGTGCCTGGAGTGCCCATTATGAGCAGTTCTTC
-,-,12,TRBV28,TRBJ1-5,CASTIGGQPQHF,TGTGCCAGCACCATAGGAGGTCAGCCCCAGCATTTT
-,-,16,TRBV19,TRBJ1-5,CASRFWTANSNQPQHF,TGTGCCAGTAGGTTTTGGACAGCGAATAGCAATCAGCCCCAGCATTTT
-,-,12,TRBV7-7,TRBJ2-5,CASSEGVGTQYF,TGTGCTAGCAGTGAGGGGGTCGGGACCCAGTACTTC
TRBD1,-,16,TRBV5-1,TRBJ1-2,CASSLGGGQGNYGYTF,TGCGCCAGCAGCTTGGGGGGGGGACAGGGCAACTATGGCTACACCTTC
-,once,11,TRBV30,TRBJ2-1,CGWLSYNEQFF,TGTGGGTGGCTCTCCTACAATGAGCAGTTCTTC
-,-,20,TRBV7-8,TRBJ2-5,CASSPPLAGPQGISILTQYF,TGTGCCAGCAGCCCTCCCTTGGCAGGGCCTCAGGGTATCAGTATATTGACCCAGTACTTC
-,-,10,TRBV2,TRBJ2-5,CASRGQTQYF,TGTGCCAGCAGGGGCCAGACCCAGTACTTC
TRBD1,few,16,TRBV2,TRBJ1-4,CASTRDRTATNEKLFF,TGTGCCAGCACGAGGGACAGAACTGCAACTAATGAAAAACTGTTTTTT
-,once,14,TRBV5-4,TRBJ1-2,CASSLRYGGHGYTF,TGTGCCAGCAGCTTGCGGTACGGTGGGCATGGCTACACCTTC
-,once,14,TRBV19,TRBJ2-7,CASSRDSTPYEQYF,TGTGCCAGTAGTAGAGACAGTACCCCCTACGAGCAGTACTTC
-,-,14,TRBV19,TRBJ1-2,CASRPDRRNYGYTF,TGTGCCAGTAGGCCCGACAGGAGAAACTATGGCTACACCTTC
TRBD2,-,13,TRBV5-1,TRBJ2-7,CASSLWAGEEQYF,TGCGCCAGCAGCTTGTGGGCGGGAGAGGAGCAGTACTTC
-,few,15,TRBV9,TRBJ1-1,CASSPRTVVNTEAFF,TGTGCCAGCAGCCCTCGGACAGTAGTGAACACTGAAGCTTTCTTT
TRBD1,-,18,TRBV6-9,TRBJ2-7,CASNPRGERDRGDYEQYF,TGTGCCAGCAACCCCCGGGGGGAGAGGGACAGGGGAGACTACGAGCAGTACTTC
-,-,12,TRBV2,TRBJ2-2,CASSTHSGELFF,TGTGCCAGCAGTACCCACTCCGGGGAGCTGTTTTTT